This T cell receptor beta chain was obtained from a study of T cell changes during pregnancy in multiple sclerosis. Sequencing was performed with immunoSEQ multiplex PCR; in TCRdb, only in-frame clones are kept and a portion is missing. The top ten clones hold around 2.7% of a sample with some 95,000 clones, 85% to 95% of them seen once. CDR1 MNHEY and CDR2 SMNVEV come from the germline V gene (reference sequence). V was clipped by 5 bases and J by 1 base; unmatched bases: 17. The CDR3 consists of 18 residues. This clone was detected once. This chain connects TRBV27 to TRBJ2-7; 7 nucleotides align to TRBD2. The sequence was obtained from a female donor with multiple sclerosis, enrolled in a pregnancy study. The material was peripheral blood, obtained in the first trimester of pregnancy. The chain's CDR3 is CASSPVGVAGLLSYEQYF. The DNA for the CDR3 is TGTGCCAGCAGTCCCGTAGGGGTAGCGGGTTTGCTTTCCTACGAGCAGTACTTC.